One sample yielded the 12 T cell receptor beta chains listed below, sequenced in a study of blood T cell repertoires in COVID-19. TCRdb's copy holds only in-frame clones and misses some; the assay was immunoSEQ multiplex PCR. The sample carries about 120,000 clones, about nine tenths recorded once. The sequencing input was peripheral blood. All receptors derive from a woman aged 70-85 years with acute or convalescent COVID-19.

The V call is TRBV19, the J call TRBJ1-6, with TRBD1 matching over 8 bases. Germline CDR1 reads LNHDA; CDR2 reads SQIVND (reference sequence). This CDR3 is built from 15 residues. Trimming removed 7 bases from V and 7 bases from J; junction bases left unmatched: 9. CDR3 bases: TGTGCCAGTACCGTGACAGGGGACAGGAATTCACCCCTCCACTTT. As protein: CASTVTGDRNSPLHF. Based on the CDR3 plus reference TRBV19 and TRBJ1-6, the full variable domain is DGGITQSPKYLFRKEGQNVTLSCEQNLNHDAMYWYRQDPGQGLRLIYYSQIVNDFQKGDIAEGYSVSREKKESFPLTVTSAQKNPTAFYLCASTVTGDRNSPLHFGNGTRLTVT.

Worth noting for this clone: The sample holds other DNA sequences that translate to the same CDR3. The V and J genes are TRBV3-1 (or the pseudogene TRBV3-2) and TRBJ2-5; 10 bases align to TRBD1. Trimming cost V 1 base and J 5 bases; bases outside gene matches: 1. The CDR3 is made up of 14 amino acids. Germline loops: CDR1 LGHDT, CDR2 YNNKEL (reference sequence). The CDR3 nucleotides read TGTGCCAGCAGCCAAGGGACAGGGGGGGAGACCCAGTACTTC. It translates to CASSQGTGGETQYF.

The chain couples TRBV7-9 to TRBJ2-7, with D unclear. The CDR3 runs 14 residues. Per germline, CDR1 SEHNR and CDR2 FQNEAQ (reference sequence). Trimming took off 3 bases at V and 0 bases at J, with 9 bases between the two ends. The CDR3 reads CASSLNSASYEQYF. In DNA, the CDR3 is TGTGCCAGCAGCTTGAACAGTGCCTCCTACGAGCAGTACTTC. The full variable domain, its missing parts supplied by reference TRBV7-9 and TRBJ2-7, is DTGVSQNPRHKITKRGQNVTFRCDPISEHNRLYWYRQTLGQGPEFLTYFQNEAQLEKSRLLSDRFSAERPKGSFSTLEIQRTEQGDSAMYLCASSLNSASYEQYFGPGTRLTVT.

The genes are TRBV12-3 or TRBV12-4 and TRBJ2-5; D not resolved. Trimming took 1 base from V and 6 from J, leaving 6 bases between them. This CDR3 spans 12 amino acids. DNA of the CDR3: TGTGCCAGCAGTTTAGGGGCAAAGACCCAGTACTTC. Translation: CASSLGAKTQYF.

Only one count was recorded for this clone. V usage is TRBV24-1 and J usage is TRBJ1-2; 8 nucleotides line up with TRBD1. The V gene end was trimmed by 5 bases and the J gene end by 6 bases; junction bases not matched to a gene: 7. The CDR3 has 14 residues. CDR1 is KGHDR and CDR2 is SFDVKD in the germline V gene. CDR3 sequence (DNA): TGTGCCACCAGTGGCAACAGGGGGGGAAATGGCTACACCTTC. Translation: CATSGNRGGNGYTF.

The rearrangement uses TRBV27 and TRBJ2-3; 12 bases are a match to TRBD2. V lost 4 bases and J lost 2; bases outside the gene matches: 10. From germline, CDR1 is MNHEY and CDR2 SMNVEV (reference sequence). The CDR3 totals 18 residues. The CDR3 sequence is CASSSRLAGEPLTDTQYF. CDR3 sequence (DNA): TGTGCCAGCAGTTCGAGACTAGCGGGGGAACCTCTCACAGATACGCAGTATTTT.

This chain links TRBV7-8 with TRBJ2-3, with 8 bases that match TRBD1. Germline V gene lookup returns CDR1 SGHVS and CDR2 FQNEAQ. V gave up 5 bases and J gave up 2 bases; unmatched junction bases: 9. The CDR3 consists of 16 residues. The CDR3 nucleotides read TGTGCCAGCAGCGAAGGGACAGGCCACCCCACAGATACGCAGTATTTT. It encodes CASSEGTGHPTDTQYF.

This CDR3 is CASSSTPGGWGYTF. The CDR3 coding sequence is TGTGCCAGCAGTTCCACCCCAGGGGGCTGGGGCTACACCTTC. The chain recombines TRBV27 with TRBJ1-2, with 8 bases that match TRBD1. J lost 8 bases, V lost 4 bases, and 9 bases had no gene match. The germline V gene has CDR1 MNHEY and CDR2 SMNVEV (reference sequence). The CDR3 consists of 14 residues.

The genes are TRBV6-5 and TRBJ2-5; 8 bases fit TRBD2. Germline trimming cut 7 bases from V and 4 bases from J; bases unmatched to any gene: 8. Germline CDR1 MNHEY, CDR2 SVGAGI. This CDR3 has 14 residues. Written as DNA, the CDR3 is TGTGCCAGCATCCCCTCGGGGGGGGGAGAGACCCAGTACTTC. Protein product: CASIPSGGGETQYF.

This chain joins TRBV4-1 and TRBJ2-1; 7 bases fit TRBD2. V gave up 4 bases and J gave up 6 bases; unmatched junction bases: 12. Per the germline V gene, CDR1 is MGHRA and CDR2 is YSYEKL. This CDR3 region has 16 residues. The CDR3 reads CASSPPREATGNEQFF. DNA of the CDR3: TGCGCCAGCAGCCCCCCCCGGGAGGCGACCGGCAATGAGCAGTTCTTC.

This clone was found once. V usage is TRBV6-7 and J usage is TRBJ1-5; a weak D match, TRBD1 (5 bases). TRBV6-7 is known as an ORF, though its function is uncertain. Trimming cost V 3 bases and J 11 bases, with 17 bases left between them. This CDR3 has 14 amino acids. The CDR3 region has the DNA TGTGCCAGCAGTTATATCGTATGGGGGGAGTCCCAGCATTTT. Protein sequence: CASSYIVWGESQHF.

The rearrangement uses TRBV4-2 and TRBJ1-6; D uncertain. The length of the CDR3 is 15 residues. Trimming left V 1 base short and J 3 bases short, with 7 bases between. Per germline, CDR1 LGHNA and CDR2 YNFKEQ. CDR3 bases: TGTGCCAGCAGCCAAGGTGAGAACTATAATTCACCCCTCCACTTT. Protein: CASSQGENYNSPLHF.